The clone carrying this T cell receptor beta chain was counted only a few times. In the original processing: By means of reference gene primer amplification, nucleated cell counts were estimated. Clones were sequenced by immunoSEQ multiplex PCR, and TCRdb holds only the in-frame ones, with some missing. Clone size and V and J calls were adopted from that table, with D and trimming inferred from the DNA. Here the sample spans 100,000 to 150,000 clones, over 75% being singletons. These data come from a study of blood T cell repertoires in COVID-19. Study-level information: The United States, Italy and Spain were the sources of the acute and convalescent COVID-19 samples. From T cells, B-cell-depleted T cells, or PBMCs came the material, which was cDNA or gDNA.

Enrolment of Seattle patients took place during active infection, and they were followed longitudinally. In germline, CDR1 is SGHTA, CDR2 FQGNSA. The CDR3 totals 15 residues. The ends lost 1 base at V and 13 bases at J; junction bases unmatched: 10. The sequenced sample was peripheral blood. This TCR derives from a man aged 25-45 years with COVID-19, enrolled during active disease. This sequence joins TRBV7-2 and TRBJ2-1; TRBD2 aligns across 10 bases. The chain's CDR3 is CASSLGPAGGQKQFF. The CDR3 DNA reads TGTGCCAGCAGCTTAGGCCCAGCGGGGGGGCAAAAACAGTTCTTC.